This TCR beta chain was captured in a study of blood T cells in healthy people across ages. Overall study context: Every two T cells gave about one barcoded beta molecule via template switching. Broader study findings: Higher diversity, along with more naive CD4+ cells, distinguished long-lived donors from aged donors.

The germline V gene encodes CDR1 LGHNA and CDR2 YNFKEQ. Trimming took 0 bases from V and 5 from J, leaving 16 bases between them. The CDR3 covers 16 residues. Each sample used at least 6 million PBMCs. This clonotype was counted a few times. The antigen is not known. The second PCR ran roughly 6 to 11 cycles with a sample-barcoded 5' primer and J-beta primers. Using its own MiXCR run on the 5' RACE reads, TCRdb lists one record per CDR3 protein. The table includes roughly 1,500,000 distinct CDR3 sequences, roughly 32% detected once. The sequence was obtained from a woman in her 30s in good health. The sequencing input was blood. The chain joins TRBV4-2 to TRBJ2-5; D is perhaps TRBD2 (6 bases). The CDR3 bases are TGTGCCAGCAGCCAAGATTGGGGCGGGGCCGGGGAGACCCAGTACTTC. Encoded protein: CASSQDWGGAGETQYF.